This T cell receptor beta chain emerged from a study of T cell responses to AZD1222 COVID-19 vaccine. Profiling relied on immunoSEQ multiplex PCR, and the TCRdb table lists in-frame clones only, not all of them. The data show 80,000 to 100,000 clones, approximately 91% seen once. This CDR3 region has 12 residues. Germline CDR1 MNHEY, CDR2 SMNVEV (reference sequence). V was clipped by 3 bases and J by 5 bases, with 8 bases between them. Sequenced here: peripheral blood, sampled on day 0 of AZD1222 vaccination. J is TRBJ2-7 and V is TRBV27; tentative D call: TRBD2 (5 bases). This TCR was recovered from an adult in good health. This chain's CDR3 is CASSFFGDEQYF. CDR3 DNA: TGTGCCAGCAGTTTTTTCGGGGACGAGCAGTACTTC.